This T cell receptor (beta chain) was recorded in a study of T cell responses to AZD1222 COVID-19 vaccine (dated by TCRdb to the early 2020s). With respect to the entire study: A total of 240 or so trial participants underwent TCR sequencing, of whom 207 had received two doses of AZD1222 and around 25 had received two doses of the MenACWY control vaccine. Enrollment into the trials was organized by age into subgroups of 18-55, 56-69 and 70-plus years, and those subgroups contained roughly 150, 30 and 60 TCR-sequenced participants, respectively. Paper-wide results and their limitations: Conclusions about previously exposed vaccinees are limited because only 5 or 6 AZD1222 recipients were SARS-CoV-2 seropositive at baseline. The 56-69-year group was small, and its depth increase did not reach significance, likely because of low power. Because no samples from the day 14 peak response were available, repertoires could be characterized only after the peak T cell response. The vaccine-associated CD4 TCRs covered the entire spike protein, and the dominant responses fell in regions 160-218 and 743-854. After two AZD1222 doses, both the breadth and the depth of spike-specific TCRs were significantly higher than at day 0 and than in MenACWY recipients. Reportedly, almost half of the unique spike-specific TCRs recognized epitopes lying outside the regions that are mutated in the B.1.351 and B.1.1.7 variants. Participants were mostly white British, with more females than males. The authors suggested clonal diversity may have been underestimated.

CDR3 length: 12 amino acids, cysteine to phenylalanine. Of the read, only the CDR3 DNA is kept; its 36 bases are in frame from base 1. The germline V gene specifies SGHTA as CDR1 and FQGNSA as CDR2. V lost 3 bases and J lost 1 base; the stretch between them is 2 bases long. The CDR3 regions of human TCRbeta chains were analyzed by immunosequencing. The study's processing was this. TCRs in the repertoires were compared against a reference library of SARS-CoV-2-specific TCRs that had been generated with the MIRA antigen-specificity platform. Breadth meant the fraction of unique TCRs that were SARS-CoV-2-associated, whereas depth meant the fraction of total T cells that were SARS-CoV-2-associated. Each spike-specific TCR was assigned to its reactive spike region and to a CD4 or CD8 class using the MIRA data. Log10-transformed breadth and depth values were compared by one-way ANOVA with Sidak's multiple comparisons tests. Not all clones reach the TCRdb copy of this immuneACCESS table, which keeps in-frame sequences only. Checked studies attribute under half of the gap to unresolved V genes and leave the rest unexplained. Clonal size and the V and J genes are those of that table, whereas D and trimming came from the DNA. This sample comprises fewer than 85,000 clones, 92% of them detected only once. The ten largest account for around 7.1% of the sample.

Taken with the paper, the label for time point translates to: baseline before first vaccination. The sample's treatment or condition label is to be understood as: meningococcal conjugate vaccine given as trial control. Vaccinee samples were obtained from the UK trials COV001 and COV002, which included a single-blind randomized controlled phase 2/3 trial of AZD1222 (ChAdOx1 nCoV-19) in healthy adults. For TCRbeta chain sequencing, PBMC samples were collected from trial participants at day 0 and at day 28 after the second dose. In its sample, this clone was seen once. The antigen it binds to is not known. No base-level quality is on record; no much larger clone is a single base apart. The same CDR3 arises from other DNA sequences in this sample as well.

The specimen comprised peripheral blood, sampled on day 0 of MenACWY control vaccination. The rearrangement combines TRBV7-2 with TRBJ2-3; no D gene call is confident. The TCR was taken from an adult in good health. The CDR3 reads CASSLGTDTQYF. The DNA sequence is given as TGTGCCAGCAGCTTGGGCACAGATACGCAGTATTTT.